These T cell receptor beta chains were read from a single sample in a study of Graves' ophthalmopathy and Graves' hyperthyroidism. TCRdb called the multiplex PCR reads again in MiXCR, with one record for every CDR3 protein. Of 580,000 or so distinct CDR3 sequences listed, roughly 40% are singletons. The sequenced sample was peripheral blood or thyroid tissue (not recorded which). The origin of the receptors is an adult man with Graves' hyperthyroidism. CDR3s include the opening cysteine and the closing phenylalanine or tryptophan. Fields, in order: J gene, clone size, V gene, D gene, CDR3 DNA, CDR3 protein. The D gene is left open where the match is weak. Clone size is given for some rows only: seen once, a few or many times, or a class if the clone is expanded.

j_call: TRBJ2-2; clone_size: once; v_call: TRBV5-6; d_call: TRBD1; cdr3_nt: TGTGCCAGCAACCTCGGACAGGGCCACACCGGGGAGCTGTTGTTT; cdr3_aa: CASNLGQGHTGELLF
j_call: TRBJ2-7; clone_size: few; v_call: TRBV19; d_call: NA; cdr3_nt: TGTGCCAGTAGTATTGGCCCTGACTACGAGCAGTACTTC; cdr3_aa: CASSIGPDYEQYF
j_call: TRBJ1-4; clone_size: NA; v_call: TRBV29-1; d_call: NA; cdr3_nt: TGCAGCAGTGAAAGGCCGGCGGGTGAAAAACTGTTTTTT; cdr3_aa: CSSERPAGEKLFF
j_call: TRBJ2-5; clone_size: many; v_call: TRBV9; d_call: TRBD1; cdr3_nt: TGTGCCAGCAGCGTTGGGAAGGGGGCATTGGAGACCCAGTACTTC; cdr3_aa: CASSVGKGALETQYF
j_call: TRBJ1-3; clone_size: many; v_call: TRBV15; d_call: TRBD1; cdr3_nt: TGTGCCACCAGCGGCGACAGGGGCATCGGAAACACCATATATTTT; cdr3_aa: CATSGDRGIGNTIYF
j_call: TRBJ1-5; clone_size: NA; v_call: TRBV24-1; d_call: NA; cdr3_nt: TGTGCCACTAGTGGCCCTACACGGGCGGGGCAGCCCCAGCATTTT; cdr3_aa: CATSGPTRAGQPQHF
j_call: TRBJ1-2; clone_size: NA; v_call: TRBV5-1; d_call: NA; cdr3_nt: TGTGCCAGCAGCGTCGGAGGGTCTGGAAACACCTTC; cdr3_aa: CASSVGGSGNTF
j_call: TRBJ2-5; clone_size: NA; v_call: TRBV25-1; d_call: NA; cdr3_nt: TGTGCCAGCAGTGAAGTGGAGGGAAACCCACGGGAGACCCAGTACTTC; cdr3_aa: CASSEVEGNPRETQYF
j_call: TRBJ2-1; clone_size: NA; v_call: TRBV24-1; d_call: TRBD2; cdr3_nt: TGTGCCACCAGTGACAAGACTAGCTCCTCCGTCAATGAGCAGTTCTTC; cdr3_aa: CATSDKTSSSVNEQFF
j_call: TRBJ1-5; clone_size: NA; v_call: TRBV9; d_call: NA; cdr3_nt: TGTGCCAGCAGCGCAGCGGGAGATACGCAGCATTTT; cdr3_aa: CASSAAGDTQHF
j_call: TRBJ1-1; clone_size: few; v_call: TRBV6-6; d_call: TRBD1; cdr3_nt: TGTGCCAGCGGCGAGGACAGGGCCACTGAAGCTTTCTTT; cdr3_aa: CASGEDRATEAFF
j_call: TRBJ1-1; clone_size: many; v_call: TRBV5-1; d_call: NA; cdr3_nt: TGCGCCAGCAGGACCGACAGCAGTACCACTGAAGCTTTCTTT; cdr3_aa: CASRTDSSTTEAFF
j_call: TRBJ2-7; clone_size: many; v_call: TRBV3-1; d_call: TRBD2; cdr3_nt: TGTGCCAGCAGCCCATGGACTAGCGGGGCGTCCTACGAGCAGTACTTC; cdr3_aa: CASSPWTSGASYEQYF
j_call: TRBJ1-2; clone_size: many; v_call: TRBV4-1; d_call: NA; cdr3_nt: TGCGCCAGCAGACAAGTGGGAGCAGGGTATGGCTACACCTTC; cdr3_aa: CASRQVGAGYGYTF
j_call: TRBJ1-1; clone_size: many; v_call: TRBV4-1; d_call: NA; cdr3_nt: TGCGCCAGCAGCCAAGGGGTTGCGATGAACACTGAAGCTTTCTTT; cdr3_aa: CASSQGVAMNTEAFF
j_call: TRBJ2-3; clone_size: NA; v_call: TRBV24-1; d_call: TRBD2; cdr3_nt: TGTGCCACGGGACTAGCGGGAGGGAGCACAGATACGCAGTATTTT; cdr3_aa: CATGLAGGSTDTQYF
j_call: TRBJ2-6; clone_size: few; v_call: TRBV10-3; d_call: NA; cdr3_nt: TGTGCCATCAGTGACTCTGGGGCCAACGTCCTGACTTTC; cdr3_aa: CAISDSGANVLTF
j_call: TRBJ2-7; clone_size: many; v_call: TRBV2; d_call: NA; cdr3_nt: TGTGCCAGCAGGCCCGACAGCTACGAGCAGTACTTC; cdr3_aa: CASRPDSYEQYF
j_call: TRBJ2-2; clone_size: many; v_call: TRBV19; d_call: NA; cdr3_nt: TGTGCACTAAAACGGGTGACCGGGGAGCTGTTTTTT; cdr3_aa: CALKRVTGELFF
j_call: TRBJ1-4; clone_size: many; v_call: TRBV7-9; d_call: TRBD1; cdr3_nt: TGTGCCAGCAGCTTTTATCCGACAGGGGAGGAAAAACTGTTTTTT; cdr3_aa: CASSFYPTGEEKLFF
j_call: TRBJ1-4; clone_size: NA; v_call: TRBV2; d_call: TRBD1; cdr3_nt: TGTGCCAGCAACGACAGGGGCTTGAATGAAAAACTGTTTTTT; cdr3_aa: CASNDRGLNEKLFF
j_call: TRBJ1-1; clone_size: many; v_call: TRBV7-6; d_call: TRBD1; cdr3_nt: TGTGCCAGCAGCGTTCTCAAGGGACAGGGGGCTTGGACTGAAGCTTTCTTT; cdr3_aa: CASSVLKGQGAWTEAFF
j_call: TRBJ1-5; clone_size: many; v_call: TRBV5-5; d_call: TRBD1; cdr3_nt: TGTGCCAGCAGCTTGGAGGGGGCACAGCTCTCTAATCAGCCCCAGCATTTT; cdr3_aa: CASSLEGAQLSNQPQHF
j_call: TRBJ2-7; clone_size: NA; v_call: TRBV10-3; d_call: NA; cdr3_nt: TGTGCCATCAGTGAGAAGGACAGTCCCCTCAGTCAGCAGTACTTC; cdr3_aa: CAISEKDSPLSQQYF
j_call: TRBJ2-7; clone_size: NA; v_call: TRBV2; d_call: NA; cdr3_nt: TGTGCCAGTTCTCCCCGGGCCGCGTCCTCGAGCTCCTACGAGCAGTACTTC; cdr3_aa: CASSPRAASSSSYEQYF
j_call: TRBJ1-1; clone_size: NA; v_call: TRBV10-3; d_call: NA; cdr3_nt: TGTGCCATCGCGGGGACACCCAACACTGAAGCTTTCTTT; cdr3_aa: CAIAGTPNTEAFF
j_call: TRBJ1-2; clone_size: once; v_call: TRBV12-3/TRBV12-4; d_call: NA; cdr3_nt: TGTGCCAGCAGTTTCTCGCTAGGAGCGCCCTATGGCTACACCTTC; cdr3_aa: CASSFSLGAPYGYTF
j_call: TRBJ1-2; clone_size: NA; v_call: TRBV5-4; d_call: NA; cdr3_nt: TGTGCCAGCAGCAATCAGGGCTCTAACTATGGCTACACCTTC; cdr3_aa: CASSNQGSNYGYTF
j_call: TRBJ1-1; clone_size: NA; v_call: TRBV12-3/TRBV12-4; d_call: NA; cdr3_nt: TGTGCCAGCAGTGTCATCAGTAAGAAAGCTTTCTTT; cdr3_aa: CASSVISKKAFF
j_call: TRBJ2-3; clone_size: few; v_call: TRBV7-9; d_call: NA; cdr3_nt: TGTGCCAGCAGCTTGGATGTCCCAGATACGCAGTATTTT; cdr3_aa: CASSLDVPDTQYF
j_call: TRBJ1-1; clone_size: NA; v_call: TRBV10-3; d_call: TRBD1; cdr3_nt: TGTGCCAGCAGTGAAGGAGGGACAGGGGGCGTCGGGTCTGAAGCTTTCTTT; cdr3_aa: CASSEGGTGGVGSEAFF
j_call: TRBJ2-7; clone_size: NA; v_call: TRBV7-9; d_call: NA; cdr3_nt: TGTGCCAGCAGCTTAGAACGTCAGTCAGGGGCCACAGATACGCAGTACTTC; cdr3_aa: CASSLERQSGATDTQYF
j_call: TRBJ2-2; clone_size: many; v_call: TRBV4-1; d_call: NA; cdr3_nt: TGCGCCAGCAGCCAAGCTCCGCCCTCCGGGGAGCTGTTTTTT; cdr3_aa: CASSQAPPSGELFF
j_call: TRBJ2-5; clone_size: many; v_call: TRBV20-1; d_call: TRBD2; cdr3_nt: TGCAGTGCGAGGGTAGCGGGAGTGGGGGAGACCCAGTACTTC; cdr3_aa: CSARVAGVGETQYF
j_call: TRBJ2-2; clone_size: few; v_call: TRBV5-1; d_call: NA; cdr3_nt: TGCGCCAGCAGGAACCCCAGGGGAACGAGGGACACCGGGGAGCTGTTTTTT; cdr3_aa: CASRNPRGTRDTGELFF
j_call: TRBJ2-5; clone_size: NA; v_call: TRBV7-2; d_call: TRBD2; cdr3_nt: TGTGCCAGCAGCTTAGGGACTAGCGGATTCCAAGAGACCCAGTACTTC; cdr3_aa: CASSLGTSGFQETQYF
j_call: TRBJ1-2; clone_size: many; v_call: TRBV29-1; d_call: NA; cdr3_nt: TGCAGCGTTGAAGACACATGGGATGGCTACACCTTC; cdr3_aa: CSVEDTWDGYTF
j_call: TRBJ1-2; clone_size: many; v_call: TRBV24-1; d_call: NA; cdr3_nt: TGTGCCACCAGTGATCCGGGGACACCCAACTATGGCTACACCTTC; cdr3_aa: CATSDPGTPNYGYTF
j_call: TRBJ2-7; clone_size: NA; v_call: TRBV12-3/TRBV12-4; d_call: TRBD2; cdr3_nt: TGTGCCAGCACCCCAAGCGGGAGAGGTGAGCAGTACTTC; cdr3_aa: CASTPSGRGEQYF
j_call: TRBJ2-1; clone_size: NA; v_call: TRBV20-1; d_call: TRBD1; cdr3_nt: TGCAGTGCTAGAGGTCCGGGACAGGGATCGAATGAGCAGTTCTTC; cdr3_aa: CSARGPGQGSNEQFF
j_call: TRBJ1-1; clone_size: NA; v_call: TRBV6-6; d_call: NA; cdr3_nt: TGTGCCAGCAGTCAGGAAACAGGTTGGGGTTTCTTT; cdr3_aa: CASSQETGWGFF
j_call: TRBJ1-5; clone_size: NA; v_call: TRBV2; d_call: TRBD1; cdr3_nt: TGTGCCAGCAGTGAAGAACAGGGGAACTATGGCCAGCCCCAGCATTTT; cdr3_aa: CASSEEQGNYGQPQHF
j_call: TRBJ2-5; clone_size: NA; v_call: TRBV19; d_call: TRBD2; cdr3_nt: TGTGCCAGTAGTACCCCAGCGGGGGACCCACAAGAGACCCAGTACTTC; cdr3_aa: CASSTPAGDPQETQYF